This TCR beta chain was obtained from a study of post-analysis software for immune sequencing data. At the level of the study: Relapsing-remitting, secondary progressive and progressive-relapsing courses of multiple sclerosis were included. General observations from the study: F measure grouped same-batch samples tightly together. A significant reduction in normalized Chao1 diversity was observed in multiple sclerosis patients versus controls. Compared with controls, patients had more of about five TRBV segments, including TRBV5-6, TRBV5-1 and TRBV20-1.

Unique molecular identifiers were built into the TCR beta cDNA libraries. Each CDR3 protein is one row after TCRdb ran MiXCR on the PCR reads. The sample has about 770,000 distinct CDR3 sequences; around 45% are singletons. Regarding this clonotype: Its specificity is unknown.

The CDR3 length is 14 residues. V lost 5 bases and J lost 5, with 13 bases in between. The germline gives CDR1 MNHEY, CDR2 SVGAGI. The sequence came from a girl aged 5-17 years with multiple sclerosis. Sequencing was performed on blood. The chain employs TRBV6-5 and TRBJ2-1; D is uncertain. For the CDR3, the DNA is TGTGCCAGCAGTCCCCGGGCAGGCGACAATGAGCAGTTCTTC. Translating it yields CASSPRAGDNEQFF.